The present T cell receptor (beta chain) was sequenced within a study of early T cells in non-severe SARS-CoV-2 infection (dated by TCRdb to the early 2020s). Background for the entire study: Because TCR sequencing was done on bulk RNA from unsorted whole blood, the alpha and beta chains could not be paired.

The library was generated by 5' RACE. Sequencing was carried out with a NextSeq 500. In the TCR library protocol, unique molecular identifiers were attached to individual cDNA molecules to correct for PCR bias and sequencing error. Sequencing covered both TCR alpha and beta chains, and within each sample the abundances of alpha and beta sequences were tightly co-correlated. In the paper's pipeline: Decombinator V4 was used to annotate TCR sequences for V gene, J gene and CDR3. Expanded TCRs were defined as changing significantly between any two time points under a Poisson model with p below 0.0001. TCR abundances were normalised to the total number of TCRs sequenced per sample and were expressed as counts per million. TRAV1-2 paired with TRAJ12, TRAJ20 or TRAJ33 defined MAIT TCRs, while TRAV10 paired with TRAJ18 defined iNKT TCRs. A search of VDJdb, accessed on 1 November 2021, was run for TCRs annotated to CMV, EBV and SARS-CoV-2, with TCRs annotated for multiple antigens excluded. The public reads were reanalyzed by TCRdb: fastp trimming at Q25, MiXCR alignment, in-frame beta chains only. A single entry per CDR3 protein holds the most common genes and DNA from its merged rows. TCRdb's processing, not the authors' own work, is the source of the V and J calls. This sample has more than 65,000 distinct CDR3 sequences in its table, and 12% of those were observed once. The ten largest clones capture roughly 1.2% of the sample.

A case-control design nested within a healthcare worker cohort in London, UK, was used, with weekly nasopharyngeal swab PCR tests and blood sampling performed. Healthcare workers were recruited between 23 and 31 March 2020, during the week of the UK lockdown, and were followed weekly for up to roughly 15 weeks. From cysteine to phenylalanine, the CDR3 is 15 amino acids long. The sequence is cut down to CDR3 DNA, 45 bases in frame from base 1. General study outcomes and caveats: Matching against VDJdb was skewed toward anti-spike CD8 responses, likely underestimated virus-specific expansions, and missed private and CD4 specificities.

About this clonotype: Its antigen target is currently unknown. Base qualities are not recorded, but no much larger clone differs from it by a single base.

The sequence is built from TRBV1 and TRBJ2-1; TRBD1, the D gene given by the table, was not confirmed from the DNA. TRBV1 has pseudogene status. The sample was whole blood. This TCR was sampled from an adult who was a healthcare worker with PCR-confirmed SARS-CoV-2 infection or an uninfected control (not recorded which). In nucleotide form, the sequence is TGCACCAGCAGCCAAATCCGGGAGACCTACAATGAGCAGTTCTTC. This sequence encodes CTSSQIRETYNEQFF.